This TCR beta chain derives from a study of shared clonotypes between healthy human individuals. Study-wide background: Three plates were used per donor for CD4 naive, three for CD4 memory, two for CD8 naive and one for CD8 memory.

Study-wide points: Clonotypes shared by all four sorted-subset donors had higher generation probabilities than non-shared clonotypes.

The V gene's germline CDR1 is SGHVS and CDR2 FNYEAQ. Unmatched junction bases numbered 3, after V lost 5 bases and J lost 5 bases. The CDR3 consists of 13 residues. Regarding this clone: As yet, its antigen is unknown.

TCRdb's copy holds only in-frame clones and misses some; the assay was immunoSEQ multiplex PCR. The sample consists of over 950,000 clones, approximately 80% of them appearing once. The sequence was collected from a man aged 18-30 years in good health. Some clones in this sample may be carry-over from other donors' samples. The sample taken for sequencing was memory CD4+ T cells from PBMCs. This sample's subset: CD45RA-negative fraction. The chain combines TRBV7-6 with TRBJ2-5; 9 nucleotides match TRBD1. The CDR3 DNA follows: TGTGCCAGCAGCGAGACAGGGGGGGAGACCCAGTACTTC. This sequence encodes CASSETGGETQYF.